These T cell receptor beta chains were read from a single sample in a study of cytomegalovirus exposure and HLA in healthy donors. Measured with immunoSEQ multiplex PCR; TCRdb has only the in-frame clones, and not every one. The table has about 130,000 clones, 88% seen once; the top ten hold about 1.5%. The sequenced sample was PBMCs. The receptor set was obtained from a man aged 30 to 39 in good health and CMV-seronegative. The CDR3 runs from the conserved cysteine through the conserved F or W. The order of the fields is V gene, J gene, D gene, clone size, CDR3 protein, CDR3 DNA. The D gene is left open where the match is weak. Where a row states a size, it is once, few, many or the class of an expanded clone; other rows omit it.

TRBV2	TRBJ1-5	-	-	CASSGDTGSGQPQHF	TGTGCCAGCAGTGGGGATACGGGGTCGGGGCAGCCCCAGCATTTT
TRBV7-9	TRBJ1-1	-	-	CASSQQGPYTEAFF	TGTGCCAGCAGCCAACAGGGTCCTTACACTGAAGCTTTCTTT
TRBV19	TRBJ1-3	-	-	CASAGKTGNTIYF	TGTGCCAGTGCAGGAAAAACTGGAAACACCATATATTTT
TRBV6-5	TRBJ1-2	TRBD1	-	CASSLTTGGGIDGYTF	TGTGCCAGCAGTTTGACCACAGGGGGCGGAATAGATGGCTACACCTTC
TRBV5-1	TRBJ2-1	TRBD2	-	CASSSPAGGSIDEQFF	TGCGCCAGCAGCTCGCCTGCGGGAGGCTCAATAGATGAGCAGTTCTTC
TRBV7-3	TRBJ2-1	TRBD1	-	CASSLYRQGRSYNEQFF	TGTGCCAGCAGCTTATACCGACAGGGGCGGTCCTACAATGAGCAGTTCTTC
TRBV7-9	TRBJ2-7	TRBD1	-	CASSLLRDRVHEQYF	TGTGCCAGCAGCTTACTTCGGGACAGGGTCCACGAGCAGTACTTC
TRBV7-2	TRBJ2-1	TRBD2	-	CASTKRTSGIDENEQFF	TGTGCCAGCACTAAAAGGACTAGCGGGATTGATGAAAATGAGCAGTTCTTC
TRBV6-1	TRBJ1-1	TRBD1	-	CASSEEGQGGTEAFF	TGTGCCAGCAGTGAAGAGGGACAGGGAGGCACTGAAGCTTTCTTT
TRBV29-1	TRBJ1-4	-	-	CSAGGTTNEKLFF	TGCAGCGCTGGAGGGACAACTAATGAAAAACTGTTTTTT
TRBV10-1	TRBJ2-3	-	-	CASSEQGGSTDTQYF	TGCGCCAGCAGTGAGCAGGGCGGAAGCACAGATACGCAGTATTTT
TRBV5-1	TRBJ2-1	TRBD1	-	CASSQTGGSYNEQFF	TGCGCCAGCAGCCAAACAGGGGGCAGTTACAATGAGCAGTTCTTC
TRBV30	TRBJ1-4	-	-	CAWSDNTGTNEKLFF	TGTGCCTGGAGTGATAATACGGGAACTAATGAAAAACTGTTTTTT
TRBV15	TRBJ1-4	-	once	CATRQGSTNEKLFF	TGTGCCACCAGACAGGGAAGCACTAATGAAAAACTGTTTTTT
TRBV4-3	TRBJ2-3	TRBD2	-	CASSQDSSGRGTDTQYF	TGCGCCAGCAGCCAGGACTCTAGCGGGAGAGGCACAGATACGCAGTATTTT
TRBV7-2	TRBJ2-1	-	-	CASSQDSGFGEQFF	TGTGCCAGCAGCCAAGATTCAGGCTTTGGTGAGCAGTTCTTC
TRBV30	TRBJ2-7	TRBD2	once	CAWSGLTLAGPYEQYF	TGTGCCTGGAGTGGATTAACACTAGCGGGACCCTACGAGCAGTACTTC
TRBV30	TRBJ2-2	-	once	CAWSEGSGTGELFF	TGTGCCTGGAGTGAGGGTAGCGGCACCGGGGAGCTGTTTTTT
TRBV27	TRBJ1-5	-	once	CASSLDGYNQPQHF	TGTGCCAGCAGTTTAGACGGGTACAATCAGCCCCAGCATTTT
TRBV5-1	TRBJ2-2	-	once	CASSLSLNTGELFF	TGCGCCAGCAGCCTTTCACTGAACACCGGGGAGCTGTTTTTT
TRBV6-6	TRBJ1-1	-	-	CASSQGFLNTEAFF	TGTGCCAGCAGTCAGGGGTTCCTTAACACTGAAGCTTTCTTT
TRBV29-1	TRBJ1-2	-	-	CSVESGSNYGYTF	TGCAGCGTTGAATCGGGATCTAACTATGGCTACACCTTC
TRBV7-9	TRBJ1-4	TRBD1	few	CASSLDRATNEKLFF	TGTGCCAGCAGCCTTGACAGGGCGACTAATGAAAAACTGTTTTTT
TRBV6-4	TRBJ2-2	TRBD2	-	CASRASGRGTGELFF	TGTGCCAGCAGAGCTAGCGGGAGGGGTACCGGGGAGCTGTTTTTT
TRBV25-1	TRBJ2-1	TRBD2	few	CASSEGTSGSVNEQFF	TGTGCCAGCAGTGAAGGGACTAGCGGGAGTGTTAATGAGCAGTTCTTC
TRBV19	TRBJ2-1	TRBD2	-	CASSILAGGGNEQFF	TGTGCCAGTAGTATTCTTGCGGGAGGGGGGAATGAGCAGTTCTTC
TRBV18	TRBJ2-5	-	-	CASSPSRETQYF	TGTGCCAGCTCACCGTCTCGGGAGACCCAGTACTTC
TRBV5-1	TRBJ1-2	TRBD1	-	CASSQSSTGIGGYTF	TGCGCCAGCAGCCAATCTTCGACAGGGATCGGTGGCTACACCTTC
TRBV5-1	TRBJ1-4	-	-	CASSLGVGTTNEKLFF	TGCGCCAGCAGCTTGGGAGTTGGTACAACTAATGAAAAACTGTTTTTT
TRBV7-9	TRBJ2-1	-	-	CASSLVRTYNEQFF	TGTGCCAGCAGCTTAGTCAGAACCTACAATGAGCAGTTCTTC
TRBV6-1	TRBJ1-1	-	-	CASRPGMNTEAFF	TGTGCCAGCAGACCCGGGATGAACACTGAAGCTTTCTTT
TRBV7-9	TRBJ2-1	TRBD2	-	CASSLGTSGSWGEQFF	TGTGCCAGCAGCTTAGGGACTAGCGGGAGTTGGGGTGAGCAGTTCTTC
TRBV6-4	TRBJ2-1	TRBD2	-	CASRRAGGVEQFF	TGTGCCAGCCGGCGGGCCGGGGGGGTAGAGCAGTTCTTC
TRBV6-5	TRBJ2-7	TRBD1	-	CASRMGDRGPYEQYF	TGTGCCAGCAGAATGGGGGACAGGGGGCCCTACGAGCAGTACTTC
TRBV7-2	TRBJ1-5	-	-	CASSPLMTAAQPQHF	TGTGCCAGCAGCCCCCTAATGACAGCTGCCCAGCCCCAGCATTTT
TRBV7-7	TRBJ2-2	TRBD2	-	CASSLGPAGVRVGELFF	TGTGCCAGCAGCTTAGGGCCAGCGGGAGTGAGGGTCGGGGAGCTGTTTTTT
TRBV5-4	TRBJ2-5	-	-	CASSSGLQETQYF	TGTGCCAGCAGCTCCGGACTGCAAGAGACCCAGTACTTC
TRBV15	TRBJ2-5	TRBD1	-	CATSRVDRGEETQYF	TGTGCCACCAGCAGAGTCGACAGGGGGGAAGAGACCCAGTACTTC
TRBV21-1	TRBJ2-1	-	-	CASSKDETGYRGVNEQFF	TGTGCCAGCAGCAAGGATGAGACCGGGTACAGGGGGGTCAATGAGCAGTTCTTC
TRBV7-9	TRBJ2-4	-	-	CASSLLLWDGGNIQYF	TGTGCCAGCAGCTTACTGCTCTGGGACGGGGGAAACATTCAGTACTTC
TRBV7-9	TRBJ1-2	-	-	CASSSGAEINYGYTF	TGTGCCAGCAGCTCAGGGGCCGAAATTAACTATGGCTACACCTTC
TRBV7-8	TRBJ1-1	-	-	CASSLEDSPNTEAFF	TGTGCCAGCAGCTTAGAAGACAGCCCGAACACTGAAGCTTTCTTT
TRBV2	TRBJ2-1	TRBD2	once	CASSEGGRANEQFF	TGTGCCAGCAGTGAGGGCGGGAGGGCCAATGAGCAGTTCTTC
TRBV7-9	TRBJ1-2	-	-	CASSFSFDSRGDGYTF	TGTGCCAGCAGCTTTTCTTTTGACTCCCGAGGCGATGGCTACACCTTC
TRBV29-1	TRBJ2-2	TRBD1	-	CSAYDRVNTGELFF	TGCAGCGCATACGACAGGGTTAACACCGGGGAGCTGTTTTTT
TRBV6-1	TRBJ1-1	TRBD1	-	CASSEVTGGFRGAFF	TGTGCCAGCAGTGAAGTTACAGGGGGGTTTAGAGGGGCTTTCTTT
TRBV25-1	TRBJ2-1	TRBD1	-	CASREQGPLRQFF	TGTGCCAGCAGGGAACAGGGGCCTCTTCGGCAGTTCTTC
TRBV14	TRBJ1-2	-	-	CASSQIQGSYGYTF	TGTGCCAGCAGCCAAATACAGGGATCGTATGGCTACACCTTC
TRBV10-2	TRBJ2-5	-	once	CASSSGQQETQYF	TGCGCCAGCAGCTCCGGACAGCAAGAGACCCAGTACTTC
TRBV25-1	TRBJ2-5	TRBD1	-	CASSDFRDSQETQYF	TGTGCCAGCAGTGATTTCCGGGACAGCCAAGAGACCCAGTACTTC
TRBV19	TRBJ2-4	TRBD1	many	CASSPTGELAKNIQYF	TGTGCCAGTAGTCCTACAGGGGAACTAGCCAAAAACATTCAGTACTTC
TRBV5-5	TRBJ1-2	-	-	CASSQIQGISDGYTF	TGTGCCAGCAGCCAGATCCAGGGAATTTCGGATGGCTACACCTTC
TRBV5-5	TRBJ1-2	-	once	CASSFRQGQTYGYTF	TGTGCCAGCAGCTTCCGGCAGGGACAAACCTATGGCTACACCTTC
TRBV29-1	TRBJ2-1	TRBD2	-	CSVIAGGGYNEQFF	TGCAGCGTTATAGCGGGGGGGGGCTACAATGAGCAGTTCTTC